Each of the 29 T cell receptor beta chains below was sequenced from the same sample in a study of shared clonotypes between healthy human individuals. Measured with immunoSEQ multiplex PCR; TCRdb has only the in-frame clones, and not every one. The sample yields around 1.5 million clones, 98% seen once. The specimen was naive CD4+ T cells sorted from blood. Documented subset: CD45RA+ positively selected. The source is a man younger than 40 in good health.

This clone was seen once. The rearrangement links TRBV29-1 to TRBJ1-1, with D hard to call. With 7 bases removed from V and 1 base from J, the gap between germline ends came to 10 bases. Germline assignment: CDR1 SQVTM and CDR2 ANQGSEA. The length of the CDR3 is 12 residues. The CDR3: CSAGLRNTEAFF. The CDR3 DNA sequence: TGCAGCGCCGGACTGAGGAACACTGAAGCTTTCTTT.

The chain joins TRBV19 to TRBJ2-7, with unresolved D. The ends were cut back, 6 bases at V and 1 base at J, with 13 bases in the middle. Per germline, CDR1 LNHDA and CDR2 SQIVND (reference sequence). The CDR3 has 14 amino acids. The DNA of the CDR3 is TGTGCCAGTAGCGCAGGTGGTGGGTCCTACGAGCAGTACTTC. Protein product: CASSAGGGSYEQYF.

A word on this clone: Different DNA sequences within this sample yield the same CDR3. This chain uses TRBV4-1 with TRBJ2-5; D may be TRBD2 (6 bases). The germline V and J ends were trimmed by 1 base and 5 bases, with 11 bases remaining between them. This CDR3 has 14 residues. Germline CDR1 MGHRA, CDR2 YSYEKL. CDR3 nucleotides: TGCGCCAGCAGCCAAGTTCTAGGAGGGGAGACCCAGTACTTC. Protein product: CASSQVLGGETQYF.

The gene calls are TRBV7-2 and TRBJ2-3; D is undetermined. V lost 1 base, J lost 6 bases, and 17 bases lay in between. The V gene's germline CDR1 is SGHTA and CDR2 FQGNSA. CDR3 length: 16 residues. CDR3 sequence: CASSLVRRNPGDTQYF. In nucleotides, the CDR3 is TGTGCCAGCAGCTTAGTCCGTAGAAACCCAGGCGATACGCAGTATTTT.

J is TRBJ2-3 and V is TRBV5-1, with a tentative D call TRBD2 (6 bases). The CDR3 contains 15 residues. Trimming removed 7 bases from V and 3 bases from J, with 18 bases in between. Germline V gives CDR1 SGHRS, CDR2 YFSETQ. The CDR3 DNA sequence: TGCGCCAGCTCTATGTTGGGAGGTTGGACAGATACGCAGTATTTT. It codes for CASSMLGGWTDTQYF.

V usage is TRBV6-6 and J usage is TRBJ1-1; D is unresolved. The CDR3 runs 13 residues. CDR1 MNHNY and CDR2 SVGAGI come from the germline V gene (reference sequence). The ends were cut back, 5 bases at V and 10 bases at J, with 17 bases in the middle. The CDR3 DNA is TGTGCCAGCAGTGCCCGGGCAGAAGGTAGAGCTTTCTTT. Translation gives CASSARAEGRAFF.

The chain carries TRBV10-3 and TRBJ2-7; 8 nucleotides match TRBD1. V shed 0 bases, J shed 4 bases, and the junction held 17 bases outside the gene matches. Germline loops: CDR1 ENHRY, CDR2 SYGVKD. The CDR3 extends over 19 amino acids. Written as DNA, the CDR3 is TGTGCCATCAGTGAGTCTCTCGGACAGGGCGGCGCGGGACATTACGAGCAGTACTTC. It encodes CAISESLGQGGAGHYEQYF.

In regard to this clone: Other DNA sequences in this sample translate to the same CDR3. V and J are TRBV18 and TRBJ2-7; 10 positions match TRBD2. J lost 1 base, V lost 6 bases, and 3 bases had no gene match. This CDR3 spans 14 amino acids. The germline V gene has CDR1 KGHSH and CDR2 LQKENI. In DNA, the CDR3 is TGTGCCAGCTCCGCTAGCGGGAGTTCCTACGAGCAGTACTTC. Its protein product is CASSASGSSYEQYF. Full variable domain (rest looked up from reference TRBV18 and TRBJ2-7): NAGVMQNPRHLVRRRGQEARLRCSPMKGHSHVYWYRQLPEEGLKFMVYLQKENIIDESGMPKERFSAEFPKEGPSILRIQQVVRGDSAAYFCASSASGSSYEQYFGPGTRLTVT.

The chain combines TRBV5-4 with TRBJ2-7; 9 positions agree with TRBD2. The V gene end was trimmed by 0 bases and the J gene end by 3 bases; junction bases not matched to a gene: 4. This CDR3 has 15 residues. The germline gives CDR1 SGHNT, CDR2 YYREEE (reference sequence). The CDR3 spells CASSLVGTSNYEQYF. Here the CDR3 DNA reads TGTGCCAGCAGCTTGGTCGGGACTAGCAACTACGAGCAGTACTTC.

The sample holds one count of this clone. Other nucleotide sequences from this sample produce the same CDR3. J is TRBJ1-1 and V is TRBV27, with D unresolved. Trimming left V 3 bases short and J 0 bases short, with 5 bases between. The CDR3 is 13 residues long. CDR1 is MNHEY, CDR2 SMNVEV, per germline (reference sequence). The CDR3 DNA reads TGTGCCAGCAGTTTCCGGGTGAACACTGAAGCTTTCTTT. It encodes CASSFRVNTEAFF.

The V gene is TRBV4-3, the J gene TRBJ2-7, with 9 positions matching TRBD2. The length of the CDR3 is 16 residues. J lost 3 bases, V lost 1 base, and 7 bases had no gene match. Per germline, CDR1 LGHNA and CDR2 YSLEER. CDR3 in amino acids: CASSQVPSGASYEQYF. The CDR3 coding sequence is TGCGCCAGCAGCCAAGTCCCTAGCGGGGCAAGCTACGAGCAGTACTTC.

The genes are TRBV15 and TRBJ2-3, with 13 bases lining up with TRBD2. The CDR3 has 20 amino acids. CDR1 and CDR2 (germline): LNHNV, YYDKDF (reference sequence). The ends lost 3 bases at V and 0 bases at J; junction bases unmatched: 12. The CDR3 protein is CATSRGTSGIQWDSTDTQYF. The CDR3 nucleotides are TGTGCCACCAGCAGGGGGACTAGCGGGATACAATGGGATAGCACAGATACGCAGTATTTT.

The chain is built from TRBV10-2 and TRBJ2-7; D perhaps matches TRBD2 (6 bases). Per the germline V gene, CDR1 is WSHSY and CDR2 is SAAADI. This CDR3 comprises 16 residues. The V gene lost 0 bases and the J gene lost 1 base, with 13 bases spanning the gap. CDR3 nucleotides: TGCGCCAGCAGTGAGTCGGCGGGGATGGGATCCTACGAGCAGTACTTC. This translates into CASSESAGMGSYEQYF.

The chain employs TRBV18 and TRBJ1-3; D unresolved. CDR3 length equals 16 residues. Germline CDR1 KGHSH, CDR2 LQKENI. The V and J ends lost 2 bases and 0 bases respectively, with 11 bases between them. The CDR3 region has the DNA TGTGCCAGCTCACCAATACAGTTTAGCTCTGGAAACACCATATATTTT. This sequence encodes CASSPIQFSSGNTIYF.

The J gene is TRBJ2-7, the V gene TRBV2; 7 bases fit TRBD2. CDR3 length equals 14 residues. CDR1 is SNHLY, CDR2 FYNNEI, per germline. J gave up 0 bases and V 4 bases, and 3 bases lay outside the gene matches. The CDR3 sequence: CASSAGGSSYEQYF. CDR3 nucleotide sequence: TGTGCCAGCAGTGCGGGGGGAAGCTCCTACGAGCAGTACTTC. The whole variable domain, filled in from reference TRBV2 and TRBJ2-7, reads EPEVTQTPSHQVTQMGQEVILRCVPISNHLYFYWYRQILGQKVEFLVSFYNNEISEKSEIFDDQFSVERPDGSNFTLKIRSTKLEDSAMYFCASSAGGSSYEQYFGPGTRLTVT.

The chain uses TRBV15 and TRBJ1-1; D might be TRBD1 (6 bases). Trimming shortened V by 8 bases and J by 9 bases, and 16 bases separated the two germline ends. This CDR3 comprises 12 residues. CDR1 and CDR2 (germline): LNHNV, YYDKDF (reference sequence). This CDR3 is CATLNLGDKAFF. The CDR3 DNA reads as TGTGCCACCCTCAACTTGGGGGACAAAGCTTTCTTT.

The chain employs TRBV5-4 and TRBJ2-1; the D gene could be TRBD1 or TRBD2 (5 bases each). V gave up 0 bases and J gave up 0 bases, with 10 bases separating them. Germline CDR1 SGHNT, CDR2 YYREEE (reference sequence). CDR3 size: 16 residues. This CDR3 reads CASSLAGSVSYNEQFF. The CDR3 nucleotides are TGTGCCAGCAGCTTGGCAGGGAGTGTCTCCTACAATGAGCAGTTCTTC.

This clone was seen once. V usage is TRBV6-1 and J usage is TRBJ2-7, with 7 bases that match TRBD1. There are 15 residues in the CDR3. Germline V gene sequence: CDR1 MNHNS, CDR2 SASEGT. The junction had 9 bases not matched to a gene; V was cut back by 6 bases and J by 1 base. Here the CDR3 DNA reads TGTGCCAGCAGCCCGACAGGGCGAGGATCCTACGAGCAGTACTTC. Residues: CASSPTGRGSYEQYF.

J is TRBJ2-3 and V is TRBV29-1; the match to TRBD1 covers 8 bases. CDR3 length equals 13 residues. The V gene end was trimmed by 8 bases and the J gene end by 4 bases; junction bases not matched to a gene: 8. Germline V gene lookup returns CDR1 SQVTM and CDR2 ANQGSEA. The CDR3 nucleotides read TGCAGCAGTAAGGACAGGGTCTCAGATACGCAGTATTTT. This gives the protein CSSKDRVSDTQYF.

This clone was seen just once. This chain connects TRBV21-1 to TRBJ2-2. TRBV21-1 is flagged as a pseudogene. The CDR3 is 16 amino acids. CDR3 region: CASSKTGTYATGELFF. DNA for the CDR3: TGTGCCAGCAGCAAGACCGGGACCTACGCTACCGGGGAGCTGTTTTTT.

As to this clone: Mismatch with germline at one junction end may stem from a read error. The same CDR3 can be traced to other DNA sequences in this sample. The V gene is TRBV9, the J gene TRBJ2-3; 10 bases are shared with TRBD2. The CDR3 has 15 residues. The germline CDR1 and CDR2 sequences are SGDLS and YYNGEE. The CDR3 loop is CASSVGTSGTDTQYF. CDR3 bases: TGTGCCAGCAGCGTAGGGACTAGCGGCACCGATACGCAGTATTTT.

This chain uses TRBV10-1 with TRBJ2-3, with D perhaps TRBD2 (5 bases). There are 11 residues in the CDR3. V lost 9 bases, J lost 14 bases, and 18 bases lay in between. The germline gives CDR1 WNHNN, CDR2 SYGVQD (reference sequence). CDR3 sequence (DNA): TGCGCCAGGATGCGCCTAGCTGGAAGGTATTTT. Amino acids: CARMRLAGRYF.

The chain combines TRBV28 with TRBJ1-5; D gene unclear. Germline V gene lookup returns CDR1 MDHEN and CDR2 SYDVKM. V lost 5 bases and J 0 bases, leaving 8 bases between the germline ends. The CDR3 spans 14 residues. In nucleotides, the CDR3 is TGTGCCAGCAGTCCTCCACTTAGCAATCAGCCCCAGCATTTT. It specifies CASSPPLSNQPQHF.

The V and J genes are TRBV5-5 and TRBJ1-2; no definite D call. CDR3 length equals 15 residues. Between the trimmed V and J ends, which lost 4 bases and 5 bases, there was a span of 18 bases. Germline-derived CDR1 and CDR2 are SGHKS and YYEKEE (reference sequence). The CDR3 here is CASSLPGAEGYGYTF. The CDR3 DNA reads TGTGCCAGCAGCCTACCCGGCGCGGAGGGATATGGCTACACCTTC.

The chain employs TRBV29-1 and TRBJ1-4, with D hard to call. This CDR3 contains 13 residues. Germline assignment: CDR1 SQVTM and CDR2 ANQGSEA. Trimming shortened V by 4 bases and J by 15 bases, and 21 bases separated the two germline ends. CDR3 DNA sequence: TGCAGCGTTGTCCTCCGGTTCCGCCCTAGATTGTTTTTT. It translates to CSVVLRFRPRLFF.

The chain couples TRBV7-9 to TRBJ2-3; the D gene is possibly TRBD1 (6 bases). CDR1 is SEHNR and CDR2 is FQNEAQ in the germline V gene (reference sequence). The CDR3 sequence is 16 residues long. The V and J ends lost 5 bases and 2 bases respectively, with 17 bases between them. The CDR3: CASSREGTINTDTQYF. The DNA of the CDR3 is TGTGCCAGCAGCAGAGAAGGGACAATAAACACAGATACGCAGTATTTT.

J is TRBJ1-2 and V is TRBV11-2; 8 positions agree with TRBD1. CDR3 length: 15 amino acids. With V trimmed by 1 base and J by 0 bases, 1 base remained unmatched. CDR1 is SGHAT and CDR2 is FQNNGV in the germline V gene. The CDR3 DNA reads TGTGCCAGCAGCTTAGGGACAGGGCCTAACTATGGCTACACCTTC. Its protein is CASSLGTGPNYGYTF.

CDR3 sequence reads: CAISEQLGRQEQYF. CDR3 coding DNA: TGTGCCATCAGTGAACAACTGGGGAGGCAGGAGCAGTACTTC. The rearrangement links TRBV10-3 to TRBJ2-7; D is perhaps TRBD2 (6 bases). Trimming left V 3 bases short and J 7 bases short, with 16 bases between. Germline loops: CDR1 ENHRY, CDR2 SYGVKD. The CDR3 covers 14 residues.

For this clone: The same CDR3 also results from other DNA sequences found in this sample. The rearrangement joins TRBV5-5 to TRBJ2-2, with no clear D. CDR1 and CDR2 from the germline V gene are SGHKS and YYEKEE (reference sequence). V was cut by 0 bases and J by 5 bases, with 5 bases left in between. The CDR3 is 13 residues long. This CDR3 reads CASSLVSTGELFF. Written as DNA, the CDR3 is TGTGCCAGCAGCTTGGTTTCTACCGGGGAGCTGTTTTTT.